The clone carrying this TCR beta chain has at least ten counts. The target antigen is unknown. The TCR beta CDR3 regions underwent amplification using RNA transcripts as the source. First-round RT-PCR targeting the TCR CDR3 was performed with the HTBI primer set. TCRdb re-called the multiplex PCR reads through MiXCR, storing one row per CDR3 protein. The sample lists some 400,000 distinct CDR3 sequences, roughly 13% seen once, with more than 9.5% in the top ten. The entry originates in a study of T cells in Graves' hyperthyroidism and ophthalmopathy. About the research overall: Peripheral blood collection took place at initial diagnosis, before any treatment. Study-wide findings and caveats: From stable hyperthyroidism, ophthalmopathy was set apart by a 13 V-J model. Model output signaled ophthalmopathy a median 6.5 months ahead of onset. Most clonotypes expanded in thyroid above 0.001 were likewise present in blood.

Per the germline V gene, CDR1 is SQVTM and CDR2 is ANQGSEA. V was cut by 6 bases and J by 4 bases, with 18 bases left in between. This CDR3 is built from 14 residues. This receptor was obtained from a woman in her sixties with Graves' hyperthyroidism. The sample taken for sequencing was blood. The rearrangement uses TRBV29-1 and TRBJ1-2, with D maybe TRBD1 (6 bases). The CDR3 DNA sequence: TGCAGCGTGGCCTCGGGGGGCGCTTCCTATGGCTACACCTTC. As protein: CSVASGGASYGYTF.